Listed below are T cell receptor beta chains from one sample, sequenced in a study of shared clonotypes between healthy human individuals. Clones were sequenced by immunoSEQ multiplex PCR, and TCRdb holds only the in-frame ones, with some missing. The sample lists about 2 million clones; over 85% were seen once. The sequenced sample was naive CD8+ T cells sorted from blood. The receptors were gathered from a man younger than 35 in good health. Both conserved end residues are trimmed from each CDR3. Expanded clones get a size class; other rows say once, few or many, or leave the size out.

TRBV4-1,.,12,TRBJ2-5,ASSQLAGPETQY
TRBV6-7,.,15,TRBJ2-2,ASSYSTSGRHTGELF
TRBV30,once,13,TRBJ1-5,AWSGYGDSNQPQH
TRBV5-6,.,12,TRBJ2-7,ASSLGENAYEQY
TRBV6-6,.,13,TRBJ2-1,ASSYFRDNPNEQF
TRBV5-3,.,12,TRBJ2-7,ARSSTSLIYEQY
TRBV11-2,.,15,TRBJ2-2,ASSLYWYRQNTGELF
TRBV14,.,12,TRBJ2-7,ASSPQGVGYEQY
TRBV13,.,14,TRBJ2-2,ASSLPGPLQDGELF
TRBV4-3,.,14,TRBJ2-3,ASSQNRGQGTDTQY
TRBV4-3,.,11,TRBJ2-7,ASSQLQYYEQY
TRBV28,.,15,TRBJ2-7,ASRYNPYSPVTYEQY
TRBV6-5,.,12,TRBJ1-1,ASSLQGAVTEAF
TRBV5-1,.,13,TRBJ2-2,ASMQAEANTGELF
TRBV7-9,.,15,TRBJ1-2,ASSSTIPGQGDYGYT
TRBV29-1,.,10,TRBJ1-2,SVEGAVYGYT
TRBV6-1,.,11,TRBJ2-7,ASSAGLTYEQY
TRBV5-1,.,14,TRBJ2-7,ASSLDLSPEGYEQY
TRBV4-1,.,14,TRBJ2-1,ASSLKAGSSYNEQF
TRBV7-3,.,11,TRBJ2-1,ASSFDLYNEQF
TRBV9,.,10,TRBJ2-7,ASSADGYEQY
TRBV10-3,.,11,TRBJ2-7,AISLIQEYEQY
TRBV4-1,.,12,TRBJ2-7,ASSQVSRDYEQY
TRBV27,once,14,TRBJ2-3,ASSLQLVRSTDTQY
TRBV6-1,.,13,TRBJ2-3,ASILGTGGLDTQY
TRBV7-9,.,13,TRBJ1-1,ASSPQMDEGPLFP
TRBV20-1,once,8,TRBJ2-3,SGDYDTQY
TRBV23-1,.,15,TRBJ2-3,ASSQSGGTGGADTQY
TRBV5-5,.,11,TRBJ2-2,ASSGQGSGELF
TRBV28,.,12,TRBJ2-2,ASSQQGYTGELF
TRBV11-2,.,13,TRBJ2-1,ASTLIAGGNNEQF
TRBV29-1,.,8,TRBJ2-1,SARRNEQF
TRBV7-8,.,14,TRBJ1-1,ASSLASAGMNTEAF
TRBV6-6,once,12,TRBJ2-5,ASSYIRPPETQY
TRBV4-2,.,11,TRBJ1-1,ASSADRLTEAF
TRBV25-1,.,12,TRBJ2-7,ASSDWGEAYEQY
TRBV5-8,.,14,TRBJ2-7,ASSLEVIGGADEQY
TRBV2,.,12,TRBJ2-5,ASSEHGARETQY
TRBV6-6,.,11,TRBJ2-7,ASSYFGGDEQY
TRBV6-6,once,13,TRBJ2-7,ASSYLGPFSYEQY
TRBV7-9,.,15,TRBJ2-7,ASSLTYAGGSAYEQY
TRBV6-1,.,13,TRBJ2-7,ASSEEAGDPYEQY
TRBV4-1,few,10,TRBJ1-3,ASRGSGNTIY
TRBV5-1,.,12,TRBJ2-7,ASSLNGNPTEQY
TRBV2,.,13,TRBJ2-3,ASSEGQGEADTQY
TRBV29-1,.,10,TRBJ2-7,SVVTASLGQY
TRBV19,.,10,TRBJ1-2,ASSIASYGYT
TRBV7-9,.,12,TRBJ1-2,ASSLVGVNYGYT
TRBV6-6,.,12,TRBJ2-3,ASSYGGDPDTQY
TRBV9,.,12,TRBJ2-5,ASSVAGVEETQY
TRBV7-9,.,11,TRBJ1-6,ASGTGVNSPLH